This T cell receptor (beta chain) was captured by sequencing in a study of identical twins. Overall study findings and caveats: Twin-shared out-of-frame alpha sequences were enriched for low generation probability.

From the 5' RACE reads, TCRdb called clonotypes with MiXCR, one entry per CDR3 protein. Among 1.5 million to 2 million distinct CDR3 sequences listed, around 29% were seen once. Worth noting for this clonotype: The target antigen is unknown.

Germline CDR1 SGHAT, CDR2 FQNNGV. This CDR3 has 14 residues. The V end was cut by 7 bases, the J end by 1 base, with 14 bases between. This chain links TRBV11-2 with TRBJ2-7; TRBD2 might be the D (6 bases). Sequencing was performed on cord blood. This sequence was found in a newborn girl in good health. The CDR3 DNA is TGTGCCAGCACCTCTAGTCTAGCGTCCTACGAGCAGTACTTC. As protein: CASTSSLASYEQYF. Full variable domain (remainder filled in from reference TRBV11-2 and TRBJ2-7): EAGVAQSPRYKIIEKRQSVAFWCNPISGHATLYWYQQILGQGPKLLIQFQNNGVVDDSQLPKDRFSAERLKGVDSTLKIQPAKLEDSAVYLCASTSSLASYEQYFGPGTRLTVT.